The 22 T cell receptor beta chains below were found in one sample sequenced in a study of blood T cell repertoires in COVID-19. The protocol was immunoSEQ multiplex PCR, while the TCRdb copy is restricted to in-frame clones and leaves out a portion. The repertoire includes 200,000 to 250,000 clones, 88% of them detected once, and less than 3.5% sits in the top ten. What was sequenced was peripheral blood. The receptor set was obtained from a woman in her sixties or seventies with acute or convalescent COVID-19.

J is TRBJ2-2 and V is TRBV5-1; D might be TRBD1 (5 bases). Looked up from germline, CDR1 is SGHRS and CDR2 is YFSETQ. The V end was cut by 3 bases, the J end by 6 bases, with 15 bases between. The CDR3 loop spans 15 amino acids. This CDR3 reads CASSSANRIPGELFF. In DNA form, the CDR3 reads TGCGCCAGCAGCTCCGCAAACAGGATTCCCGGGGAGCTGTTTTTT.

This sequence joins TRBV7-8 and TRBJ2-2, with 14 positions matching TRBD2. The CDR3 has 17 residues. Germline loops: CDR1 SGHVS, CDR2 FQNEAQ. V lost 5 bases to trimming and J lost 7 bases; unmatched junction nucleotides: 9. This CDR3 is CASSPRLAGGYVGELFF. Written as DNA, the CDR3 is TGTGCCAGCAGCCCCCGACTAGCGGGGGGGTATGTCGGGGAGCTGTTTTTT.

The V call is TRBV28, the J call TRBJ1-3, with D unclear. The CDR3 loop spans 14 amino acids. Germline-derived CDR1 and CDR2 are MDHEN and SYDVKM. V shed 3 bases and J shed 8 bases, with 14 bases lying between them. The CDR3: CASSLLAGDDTIYF. The CDR3, as DNA: TGTGCCAGCAGTTTGTTGGCGGGAGATGACACCATATATTTT.

This clone was found once. The sample has other DNA sequences that encode this CDR3 too. The gene calls are TRBV7-9 and TRBJ1-1; no clear D gene. The V and J ends lost 1 base and 2 bases respectively, with 8 bases between them. The CDR3 totals 14 residues. From germline, CDR1 is SEHNR and CDR2 FQNEAQ (reference sequence). CDR3 loop: CASSLVTGNTEAFF. CDR3 nucleotides: TGTGCCAGCAGCTTAGTGACTGGAAACACTGAAGCTTTCTTT.

The rearrangement uses TRBV6-4 and TRBJ2-3; 7 nucleotides match TRBD2. The CDR3 totals 17 residues. CDR1 and CDR2 (germline): MRHNA, SNTAGT. Unmatched junction bases numbered 12, after V lost 4 bases and J lost 2 bases. The CDR3 sequence is CASSALPAGLSTDTQYF. The CDR3 region has the DNA TGTGCCAGCAGTGCCCTTCCTGCGGGACTATCCACAGATACGCAGTATTTT.

V gene TRBV7-2 combines with J gene TRBJ2-7; D gene unclear. The CDR3 is made up of 12 amino acids. Trimming removed 5 bases at V and 0 bases at J, with 5 bases between. In germline, CDR1 is SGHTA, CDR2 FQGNSA. The CDR3 reads CASSPLSYEQYF. In DNA form, the CDR3 reads TGTGCCAGCAGCCCCCTCTCCTACGAGCAGTACTTC.

The V call is TRBV14, the J call TRBJ1-4; TRBD1 is a possible D gene (6 bases). Trimming left V 2 bases short and J 7 bases short, with 11 bases between. CDR3 size: 14 residues. Germline CDR1 SGHDN, CDR2 FVKESK. The CDR3 DNA follows: TGTGCCAGCAGCCAACAGGGGATAAGTGAAAAACTGTTTTTT. Translated, it gives CASSQQGISEKLFF.

The chain combines TRBV5-6 with TRBJ1-2, with 7 bases matching TRBD1. The CDR3 length is 15 residues. The ends lost 4 bases at V and 2 bases at J; junction bases unmatched: 8. Germline assignment: CDR1 SGHDT and CDR2 YYEEEE. CDR3 loop: CASSLGQTLNYGYTF. In DNA form, the CDR3 reads TGTGCCAGCAGCCTGGGACAGACCCTCAACTATGGCTACACCTTC. Filled out from reference TRBV5-6 and TRBJ1-2, the complete variable domain reads DAGVTQSPTHLIKTRGQQVTLRCSPKSGHDTVSWYQQALGQGPQFIFQYYEEEERQRGNFPDRFSGHQFPNYSSELNVNALLLGDSALYLCASSLGQTLNYGYTFGSGTRLTVV.

This clone was seen just once. The chain uses TRBV5-4 and TRBJ1-2; perhaps TRBD1 as D (6 bases). V was trimmed by 0 bases and J by 8 bases, leaving 14 bases between them. CDR3 length: 14 amino acids. Per germline, CDR1 SGHNT and CDR2 YYREEE (reference sequence). The CDR3 is CASSLAGAASGYTF. The CDR3 region has the DNA TGTGCCAGCAGCTTGGCAGGGGCTGCGTCCGGCTACACCTTC.

The chain couples TRBV4-3 to TRBJ2-3; 7 nucleotides agree with TRBD2. Germline CDR1 reads LGHNA; CDR2 reads YSLEER. The CDR3 runs 14 residues. The V segment lost 2 bases and the J segment 4 bases; nucleotides outside the gene matches: 3. Here the CDR3 reads CASSQSAGADTQYF. DNA of the CDR3: TGCGCCAGCAGCCAATCTGCGGGAGCAGATACGCAGTATTTT.

The V and J genes are TRBV11-2 and TRBJ1-1; maybe TRBD1 (6 bases). V lost 4 bases to trimming and J lost 4 bases, with 13 bases between them. The CDR3 is 14 residues long. The germline gives CDR1 SGHAT, CDR2 FQNNGV. CDR3 residues: CASSSGNRVTEAFF. The CDR3 DNA follows: TGTGCCAGCAGCTCGGGCAACAGGGTCACTGAAGCTTTCTTT.

This chain uses TRBV7-9 with TRBJ1-5; 9 bases are shared with TRBD1. The germline V gene encodes CDR1 SEHNR and CDR2 FQNEAQ (reference sequence). The CDR3 has 19 residues. V gave up 1 base and J gave up 1 base; unmatched junction bases: 11. The CDR3 reads CASSLGSGTGWRSNQPQHF. The DNA for the CDR3 is TGTGCCAGCAGCTTAGGGTCTGGGACAGGGTGGAGGAGCAATCAGCCCCAGCATTTT.

The chain recombines TRBV27 with TRBJ2-7; 7 nucleotides agree with TRBD2. This CDR3 contains 15 residues. Germline V CDR1 and CDR2: MNHEY, SMNVEV (reference sequence). The J segment lost 4 bases and the V segment lost 6 bases, leaving 12 bases of the junction unmatched. CDR3 nucleotide sequence: TGTGCCAGCAGCCCTGGCCGCGGGAGAGGGTACGAGCAGTACTTC. Its translation is CASSPGRGRGYEQYF.

The J gene is TRBJ1-2, the V gene TRBV2; perhaps TRBD1 as D (6 bases). Trimming took 10 bases from V and 2 from J, leaving 14 bases between them. The CDR3 has 13 residues. Germline CDR1 is SNHLY and CDR2 is FYNNEI. This CDR3 reads CATFSQGNYGYTF. The CDR3 DNA follows: TGTGCCACCTTCAGTCAGGGGAACTATGGCTACACCTTC.

In nucleotides, the CDR3 is TGTGCCACCAGCAGAGAGGGACAGGCCTATGAAAAACTGTTTTTT. Residues: CATSREGQAYEKLFF. The gene calls are TRBV15 and TRBJ1-4, with 8 bases fitting TRBD1. The CDR3 runs 15 residues. CDR1 and CDR2 from the germline V gene are LNHNV and YYDKDF (reference sequence). V dropped 0 bases and J dropped 6; count of bases not matched to a gene: 3.

Only a few counts were recorded for this clone. V is TRBV12-5 and J is TRBJ1-5; a weak D match, TRBD1 (6 bases). CDR1 and CDR2 (germline): LGHNT, FRNRAP. Between the trimmed V and J ends, which lost 2 bases and 6 bases, there was a span of 14 bases. This CDR3 has 15 amino acids. This chain's CDR3 is CASGLPTGQGQPQHF. Here the CDR3 DNA reads TGTGCTAGTGGTTTGCCAACAGGGCAGGGTCAGCCCCAGCATTTT.

The genes are TRBV5-1 and TRBJ1-2; D unresolved. Trimming removed 0 bases from V and 4 bases from J, with 16 bases in between. Germline V lookup: CDR1 SGHRS, CDR2 YFSETQ. The CDR3 length is 16 residues. This CDR3 is CASSLGFSGSPYGYTF. CDR3 DNA: TGCGCCAGCAGCTTGGGCTTCTCAGGCAGCCCCTATGGCTACACCTTC. Looking up the rest from reference TRBV5-1 and TRBJ1-2 gives the full variable domain: KAGVTQTPRYLIKTRGQQVTLSCSPISGHRSVSWYQQTPGQGLQFLFEYFSETQRNKGNFPGRFSGRQFSNSRSEMNVSTLELGDSALYLCASSLGFSGSPYGYTFGSGTRLTVV.

This chain joins TRBV30 and TRBJ1-5; 10 positions agree with TRBD1. This CDR3 has 14 residues. The ends lost 6 bases at V and 5 bases at J; junction bases unmatched: 7. Germline CDR1 GTSNPN, CDR2 SVGIG (reference sequence). CDR3 DNA: TGTGCCTGCCTTCGGACAGGGGGTGATCAGCCCCAGCATTTT. It is translated as CACLRTGGDQPQHF.

The gene calls are TRBV18 and TRBJ1-6; the match to TRBD1 covers 9 bases. The germline V gene encodes CDR1 KGHSH and CDR2 LQKENI. This CDR3 is 16 amino acids long. The V gene end was trimmed by 3 bases and the J gene end by 15 bases; junction bases not matched to a gene: 15. The chain's CDR3 is CASSPMGTGPSEGLHF. CDR3 in DNA: TGTGCCAGCTCACCCATGGGGACAGGGCCTAGTGAGGGCCTCCACTTT.

The chain is built from TRBV4-2 and TRBJ2-5, with 12 bases lining up with TRBD1. The germline V gene has CDR1 LGHNA and CDR2 YNFKEQ. There are 16 residues in the CDR3. The trim removed 3 bases at V and 2 bases at J, leaving 4 bases unmatched. CDR3 nucleotide sequence: TGTGCCAGCAGCCAGGGACAGGGGGCGCGGCAAGAGACCCAGTACTTC. This encodes CASSQGQGARQETQYF.

The rearrangement joins TRBV5-4 to TRBJ1-4, with 9 bases aligning to TRBD1. CDR3 size: 15 residues. Per germline, CDR1 SGHNT and CDR2 YYREEE (reference sequence). Trimming at V came to 4 bases and at J to 5 bases, leaving 6 bases not matched to a gene. DNA of the CDR3: TGTGCCAGCAGCGTGCCCGGGACAGGGAATGAAAAACTGTTTTTT. It is translated as CASSVPGTGNEKLFF.

The chain carries TRBV5-1 and TRBJ2-7, with 9 bases lining up with TRBD1. V lost 3 bases to trimming and J lost 0 bases; unmatched junction nucleotides: 4. Germline V gene lookup returns CDR1 SGHRS and CDR2 YFSETQ. This CDR3 comprises 15 residues. CDR3 protein: CASSWGTGSSYEQYF. The CDR3 DNA reads TGCGCCAGCAGCTGGGGGACAGGGTCCTCCTACGAGCAGTACTTC.